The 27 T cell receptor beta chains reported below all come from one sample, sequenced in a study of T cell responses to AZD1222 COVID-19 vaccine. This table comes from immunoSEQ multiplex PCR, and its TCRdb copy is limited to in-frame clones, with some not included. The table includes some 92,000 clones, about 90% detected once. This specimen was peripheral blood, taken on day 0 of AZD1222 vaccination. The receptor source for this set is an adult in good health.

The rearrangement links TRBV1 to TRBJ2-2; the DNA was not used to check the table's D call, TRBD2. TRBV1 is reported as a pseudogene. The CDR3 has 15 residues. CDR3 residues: CTSSPPDCNTGELFF. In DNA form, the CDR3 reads TGCACCAGCAGCCCCCCGGACTGCAACACCGGGGAGCTGTTTTTT.

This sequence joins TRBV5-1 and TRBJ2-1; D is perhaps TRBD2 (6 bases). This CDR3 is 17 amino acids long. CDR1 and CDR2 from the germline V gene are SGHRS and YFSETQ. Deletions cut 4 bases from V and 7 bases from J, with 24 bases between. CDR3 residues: CASSAGRREPTFNEQFF. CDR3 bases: TGCGCCAGCAGCGCTGGCCGACGGGAGCCCACGTTTAATGAGCAGTTCTTC.

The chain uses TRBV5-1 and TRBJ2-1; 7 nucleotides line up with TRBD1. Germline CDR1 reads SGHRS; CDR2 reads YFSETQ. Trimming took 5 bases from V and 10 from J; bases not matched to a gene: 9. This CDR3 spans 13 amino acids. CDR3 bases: TGCGCCAGCAGGGGAACGGGACAGAGAGAGCAGTTCTTC. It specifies CASRGTGQREQFF.

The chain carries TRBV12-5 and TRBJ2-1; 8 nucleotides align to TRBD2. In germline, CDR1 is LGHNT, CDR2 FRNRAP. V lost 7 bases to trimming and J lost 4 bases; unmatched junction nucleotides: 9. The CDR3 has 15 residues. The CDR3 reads CASAAGTRQYNEQFF. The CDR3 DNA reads TGTGCTAGTGCCGCGGGGACTAGACAATACAATGAGCAGTTCTTC.

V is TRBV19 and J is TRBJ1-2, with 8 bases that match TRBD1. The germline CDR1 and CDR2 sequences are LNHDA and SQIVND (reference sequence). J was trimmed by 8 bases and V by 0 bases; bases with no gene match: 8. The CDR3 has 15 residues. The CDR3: CASSIDGDRGRGYTF. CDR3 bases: TGTGCCAGTAGTATAGATGGAGACAGGGGTCGGGGCTACACCTTC. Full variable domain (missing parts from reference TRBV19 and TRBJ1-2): DGGITQSPKYLFRKEGQNVTLSCEQNLNHDAMYWYRQDPGQGLRLIYYSQIVNDFQKGDIAEGYSVSREKKESFPLTVTSAQKNPTAFYLCASSIDGDRGRGYTFGSGTRLTVV.

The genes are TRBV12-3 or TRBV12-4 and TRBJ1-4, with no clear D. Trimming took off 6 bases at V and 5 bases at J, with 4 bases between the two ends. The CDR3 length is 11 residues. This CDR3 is CASSRNEKLFF. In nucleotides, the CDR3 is TGTGCCAGCAGCAGGAATGAAAAACTGTTTTTT.

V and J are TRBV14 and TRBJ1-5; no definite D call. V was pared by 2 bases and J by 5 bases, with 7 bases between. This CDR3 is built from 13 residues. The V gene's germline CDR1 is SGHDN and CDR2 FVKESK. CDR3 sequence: CASSQQIDQPQHF. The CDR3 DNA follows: TGTGCCAGCAGCCAACAAATTGATCAGCCCCAGCATTTT.

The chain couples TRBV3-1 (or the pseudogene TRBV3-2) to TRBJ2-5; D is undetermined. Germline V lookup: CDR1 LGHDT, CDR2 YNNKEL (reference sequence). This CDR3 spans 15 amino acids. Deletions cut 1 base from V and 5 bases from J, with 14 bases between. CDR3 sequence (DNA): TGTGCCAGCAGCCAAGGCATCGGGTTAAGGGAGACCCAGTACTTC. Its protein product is CASSQGIGLRETQYF.

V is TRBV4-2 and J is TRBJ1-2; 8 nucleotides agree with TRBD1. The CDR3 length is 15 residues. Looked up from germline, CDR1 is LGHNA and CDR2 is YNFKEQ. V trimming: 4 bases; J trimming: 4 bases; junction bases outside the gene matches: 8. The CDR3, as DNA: TGTGCCAGCAGCCCCCGGACAGGGAAGATCTATGGCTACACCTTC. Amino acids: CASSPRTGKIYGYTF.

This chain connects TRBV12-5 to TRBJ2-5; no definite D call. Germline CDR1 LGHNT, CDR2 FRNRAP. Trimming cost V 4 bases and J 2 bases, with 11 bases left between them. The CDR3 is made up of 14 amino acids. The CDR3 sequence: CASGSRPLQETQYF. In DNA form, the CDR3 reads TGTGCTAGTGGTTCCCGGCCCTTGCAAGAGACCCAGTACTTC. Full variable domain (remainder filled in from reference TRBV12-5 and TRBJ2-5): DARVTQTPRHKVTEMGQEVTMRCQPILGHNTVFWYRQTMMQGLELLAYFRNRAPLDDSGMPKDRFSAEMPDATLATLKIQPSEPRDSAVYFCASGSRPLQETQYFGPGTRLLVL.

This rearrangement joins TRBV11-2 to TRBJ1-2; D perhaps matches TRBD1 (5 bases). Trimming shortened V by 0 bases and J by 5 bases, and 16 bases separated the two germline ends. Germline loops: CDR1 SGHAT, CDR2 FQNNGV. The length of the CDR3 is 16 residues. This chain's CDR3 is CASSLDPRQGGYGYTF. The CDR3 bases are TGTGCCAGCAGCTTAGATCCCCGGCAGGGAGGGTATGGCTACACCTTC. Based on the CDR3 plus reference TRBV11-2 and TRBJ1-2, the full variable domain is EAGVAQSPRYKIIEKRQSVAFWCNPISGHATLYWYQQILGQGPKLLIQFQNNGVVDDSQLPKDRFSAERLKGVDSTLKIQPAKLEDSAVYLCASSLDPRQGGYGYTFGSGTRLTVV.

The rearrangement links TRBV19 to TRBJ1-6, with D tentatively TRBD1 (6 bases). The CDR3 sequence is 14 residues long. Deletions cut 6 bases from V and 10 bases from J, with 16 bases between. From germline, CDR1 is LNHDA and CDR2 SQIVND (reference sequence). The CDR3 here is CASRLTGRESPLHF. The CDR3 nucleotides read TGTGCCAGTAGGCTCACAGGGAGGGAATCACCCCTCCACTTT.

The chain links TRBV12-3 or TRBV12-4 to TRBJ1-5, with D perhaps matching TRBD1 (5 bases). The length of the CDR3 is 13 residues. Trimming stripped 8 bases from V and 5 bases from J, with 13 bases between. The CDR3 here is CASQGRADQPQHF. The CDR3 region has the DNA TGTGCCAGCCAGGGCAGGGCAGATCAGCCCCAGCATTTT.

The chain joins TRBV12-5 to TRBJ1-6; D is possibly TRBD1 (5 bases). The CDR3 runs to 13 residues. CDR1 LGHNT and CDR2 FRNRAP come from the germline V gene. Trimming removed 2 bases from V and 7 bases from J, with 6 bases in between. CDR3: CASGLRTNSPLHF. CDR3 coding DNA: TGTGCTAGTGGTTTGAGGACAAATTCACCCCTCCACTTT.

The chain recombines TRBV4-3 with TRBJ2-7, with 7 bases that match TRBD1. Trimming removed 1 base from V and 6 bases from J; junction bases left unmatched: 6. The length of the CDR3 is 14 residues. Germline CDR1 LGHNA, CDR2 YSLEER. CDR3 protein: CASSQGTGATEQYF. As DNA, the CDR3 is TGCGCCAGCAGCCAAGGAACAGGGGCTACCGAGCAGTACTTC.

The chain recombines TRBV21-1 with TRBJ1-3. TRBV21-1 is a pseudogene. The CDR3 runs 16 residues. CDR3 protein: CASSKVLGGLGNTIYF. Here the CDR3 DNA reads TGTGCCAGCAGCAAAGTATTGGGGGGGTTAGGAAACACCATATATTTT.

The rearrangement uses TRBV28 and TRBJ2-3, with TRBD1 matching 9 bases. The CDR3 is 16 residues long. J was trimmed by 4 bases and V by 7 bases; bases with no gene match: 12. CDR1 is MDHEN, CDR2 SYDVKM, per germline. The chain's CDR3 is CASILGTGNLPDTQYF. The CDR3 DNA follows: TGTGCCAGCATCCTCGGGACAGGGAATCTCCCAGATACGCAGTATTTT.

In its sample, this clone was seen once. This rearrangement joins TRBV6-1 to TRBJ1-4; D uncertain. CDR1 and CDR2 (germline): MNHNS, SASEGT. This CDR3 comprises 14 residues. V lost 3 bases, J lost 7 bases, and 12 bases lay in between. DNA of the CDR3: TGTGCCAGCAGTGACGAACATGGAGGTGAAAAACTGTTTTTT. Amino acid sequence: CASSDEHGGEKLFF.

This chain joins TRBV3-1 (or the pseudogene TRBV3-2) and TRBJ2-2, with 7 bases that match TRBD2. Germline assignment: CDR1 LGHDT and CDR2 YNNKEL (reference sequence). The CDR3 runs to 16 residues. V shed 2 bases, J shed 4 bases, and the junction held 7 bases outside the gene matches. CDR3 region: CASSQRSGVGTGELFF. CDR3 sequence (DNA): TGTGCCAGCAGCCAAAGGAGCGGGGTGGGCACCGGGGAGCTGTTTTTT.

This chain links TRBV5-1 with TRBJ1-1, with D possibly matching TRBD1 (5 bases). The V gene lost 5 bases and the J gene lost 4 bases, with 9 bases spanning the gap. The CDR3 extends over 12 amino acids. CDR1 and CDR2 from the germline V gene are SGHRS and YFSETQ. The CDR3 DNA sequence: TGCGCCAGCAGAGAGGACATCACTGAAGCTTTCTTT. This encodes CASREDITEAFF. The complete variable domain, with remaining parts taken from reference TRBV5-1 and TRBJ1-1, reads KAGVTQTPRYLIKTRGQQVTLSCSPISGHRSVSWYQQTPGQGLQFLFEYFSETQRNKGNFPGRFSGRQFSNSRSEMNVSTLELGDSALYLCASREDITEAFFGQGTRLTVV.

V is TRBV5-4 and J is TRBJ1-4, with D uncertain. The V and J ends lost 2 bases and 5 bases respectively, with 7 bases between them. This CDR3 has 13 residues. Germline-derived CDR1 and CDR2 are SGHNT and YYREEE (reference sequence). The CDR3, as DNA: TGTGCCAGCAGCTTAGGTCCGAATGAAAAACTGTTTTTT. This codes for CASSLGPNEKLFF.

This chain's CDR3 is CASSLGGQGASEAFF. Here the CDR3 DNA reads TGTGCCAGCAGCTTAGGGGGACAGGGGGCCTCTGAAGCTTTCTTT. This chain uses TRBV7-9 with TRBJ1-1, with 12 bases aligning to TRBD1. V trimming: 1 base; J trimming: 6 bases; junction bases outside the gene matches: 3. The CDR3 spans 15 residues. The germline CDR1 and CDR2 sequences are SEHNR and FQNEAQ (reference sequence).

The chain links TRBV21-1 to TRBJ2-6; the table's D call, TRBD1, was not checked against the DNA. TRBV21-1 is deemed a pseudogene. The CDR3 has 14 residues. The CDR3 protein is CASSKAAGANVLTF. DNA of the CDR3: TGTGCCAGCAGCAAGGCAGCTGGGGCCAACGTCCTGACTTTC.

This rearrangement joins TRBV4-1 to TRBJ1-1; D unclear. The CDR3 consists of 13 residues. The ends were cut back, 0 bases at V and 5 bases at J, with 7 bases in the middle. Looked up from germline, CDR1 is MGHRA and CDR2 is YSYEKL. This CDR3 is CASSQEQPTEAFF. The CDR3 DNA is TGCGCCAGCAGCCAAGAGCAACCGACTGAAGCTTTCTTT.

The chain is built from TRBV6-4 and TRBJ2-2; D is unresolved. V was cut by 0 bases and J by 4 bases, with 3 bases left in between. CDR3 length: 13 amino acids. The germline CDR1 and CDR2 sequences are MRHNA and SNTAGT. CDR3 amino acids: CASSDSSTGELFF. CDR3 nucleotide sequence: TGTGCCAGCAGTGACTCTAGCACCGGGGAGCTGTTTTTT.

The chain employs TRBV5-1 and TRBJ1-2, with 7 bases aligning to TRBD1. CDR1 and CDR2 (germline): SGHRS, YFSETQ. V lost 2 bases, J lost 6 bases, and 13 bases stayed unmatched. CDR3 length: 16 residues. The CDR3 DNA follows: TGCGCCAGCAGCTTAATCCCTTCGACAGGGTGGAATGGCTACACCTTC. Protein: CASSLIPSTGWNGYTF.

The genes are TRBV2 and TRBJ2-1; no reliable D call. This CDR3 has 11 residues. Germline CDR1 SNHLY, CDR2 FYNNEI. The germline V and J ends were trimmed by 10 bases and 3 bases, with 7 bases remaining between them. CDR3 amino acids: CATDNYNEQFF. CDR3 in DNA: TGTGCCACCGATAACTACAATGAGCAGTTCTTC.